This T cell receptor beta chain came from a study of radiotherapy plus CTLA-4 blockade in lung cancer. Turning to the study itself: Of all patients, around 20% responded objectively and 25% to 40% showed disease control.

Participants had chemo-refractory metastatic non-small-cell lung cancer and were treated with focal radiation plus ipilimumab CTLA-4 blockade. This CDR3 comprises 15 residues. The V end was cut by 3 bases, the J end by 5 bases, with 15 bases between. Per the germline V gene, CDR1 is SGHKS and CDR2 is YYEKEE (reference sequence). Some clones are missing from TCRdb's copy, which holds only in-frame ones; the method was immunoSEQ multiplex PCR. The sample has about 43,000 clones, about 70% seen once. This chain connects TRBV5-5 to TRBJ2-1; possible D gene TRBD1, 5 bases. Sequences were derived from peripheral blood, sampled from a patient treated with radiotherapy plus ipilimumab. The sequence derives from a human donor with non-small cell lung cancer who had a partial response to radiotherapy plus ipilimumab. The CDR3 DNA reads TGTGCCAGCAGCTGGACACCAACTACAAACAATGAGCAGTTCTTC. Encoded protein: CASSWTPTTNNEQFF.